The clone carrying this TCR beta chain was detected only a few times. What it recognizes is unknown. The record originates from a study of vaccination effects on CD4 cells after COVID-19. Overall study results and limits: The study enrolled few convalescent patients and sampled no early post-infection timepoints. Convalescent patients' post-vaccine spike repertoire was mostly distinct vaccine-induced clones.

Germline V CDR1 and CDR2: LNHDA, SQIVND (reference sequence). The CDR3 consists of 17 residues. V lost 5 bases to trimming and J lost 1 base, with 20 bases between them. Once cultured for approximately ten days, the cells underwent separation to obtain CD4+ T cells. The authors replaced half the medium with IL-2 medium on days 3 and 7. Repertoires were generated with immunoSEQ multiplex PCR, while TCRdb's copy carries only in-frame clones and drops some. This sample has under 50,000 clones, with around 76% found just once. The TCR originated in a human donor who had a prior SARS-CoV-2 infection. The chain is built from TRBV19 and TRBJ1-1; D perhaps matches TRBD1 (5 bases). The specimen was CD4+ T cells from PBMCs cultured without peptide, collected before COVID-19 vaccination. CDR3 sequence reads: CASSPRTAGQGNTEAFF. The CDR3 nucleotides read TGTGCCAGTAGTCCACGGACGGCGGGGCAGGGGAACACTGAAGCTTTCTTT.